This TCR beta chain was captured in a study of shared clonotypes between healthy human individuals. Across the whole study: Each donor's CD8 memory used one plate, CD8 naive two, each CD4 subset three. Overall study results and limits: A generally larger estimated richness was seen in naive subsets than in memory subsets.

In regard to this clone: The antigen remains unidentified. This specimen includes other DNA sequences encoding the same CDR3.

This CDR3 contains 13 residues. V shed 3 bases and J shed 2 bases, with 9 bases lying between them. The germline gives CDR1 SGDLS, CDR2 YYNGEE. Evenly divided among several immunoSEQ plates was the genomic DNA of each subset. When replicate PCRs were run on sorted subsets, they used roughly 0.2 ug DNA, about 30,000 T cell genomes. TCRdb's copy holds only in-frame clones and misses some; the assay was immunoSEQ multiplex PCR. The data hold about 680,000 clones, with about 74% observed a single time. The TCR originated in a woman aged 25-40 years in good health. The chain couples TRBV9 to TRBJ2-7, with D possibly being TRBD1 (5 bases). Sample: memory CD4+ T cells sorted from blood. Regarding subset: CD45RA-negative fraction. CDR3 nucleotide sequence: TGTGCCAGCAGCGCGACAGCAACCTACGAGCAGTACTTC. Residues: CASSATATYEQYF.